In its sample, the clone carrying this T cell receptor (beta chain) was seen a few times. Its antigen is unidentified. CDR3 length: 15 residues. Germline V gene lookup returns CDR1 MRHNA and CDR2 SNTAGT. Trimming pared 6 bases from V and 5 bases from J, leaving 17 bases between. The data were obtained in a study of beta chain features in type 1 diabetes. Since all of the isolated RNA was reverse transcribed, expressed TCRB transcripts were what got sequenced. Method: immunoSEQ multiplex PCR; TCRdb's copy keeps in-frame clones and lacks some. The sample lists 250,000 to 400,000 clones; 12% to 15% were seen once. Study-level points and caveats: There were fewer insertions and more deletions at the VDJ junctions of type 1 diabetes patients. People with Type 1 diabetes carried modestly yet significantly shorter TCRB CDR3s in all four CD4+ subsets. A greater similarity of naive, central memory and Treg TCRB repertoires was seen among patients than among healthy donors.

This clonotype was sampled from a man under 40 in good health. Sequencing was carried out using central memory CD4+ T cells from blood. This chain joins TRBV6-4 and TRBJ1-5, with D possibly TRBD1 on 5 matching bases. CDR3 sequence reads: CASSSCGGGDQPQHF. CDR3 DNA sequence: TGTGCCAGCAGCTCGTGTGGGGGTGGGGATCAGCCCCAGCATTTT.